Listed here are 8 T cell receptor beta chains from one sample, sequenced in a study of cytomegalovirus exposure and HLA in healthy donors. Both 60 Vbeta primers and 13 Jbeta primers went into the PCR. Here immunoSEQ multiplex PCR was the method, and the copy in TCRdb shows in-frame clones only, minus some. The data show some 150,000 clones, with 60% to 80% seen just once and about 1.3% held by the top ten. Sequencing was carried out using PBMCs. The origin of the receptors is a man in his 60s in good health and CMV-seronegative.

This clone appeared once. The chain uses TRBV7-8 and TRBJ2-7; 9 bases match TRBD1. This CDR3 region has 13 residues. CDR1 is SGHVS, CDR2 FQNEAQ, per germline. Unmatched junction bases numbered 12, after V lost 5 bases and J lost 13 bases. CDR3 loop: CASSLGSGQGQYF. The CDR3, as DNA: TGTGCCAGCAGCCTCGGCTCGGGACAGGGCCAATACTTC.

The chain couples TRBV7-2 to TRBJ2-3; 9 positions match TRBD2. The CDR3 runs 17 residues. Germline V gene data show CDR1 as SGHTA and CDR2 as FQGNSA. Trimming removed 1 base from V and 4 bases from J; junction bases left unmatched: 9. CDR3 coding DNA: TGTGCCAGCAGCTTAGTATGGGCTAGCGGGGTCGCAGATACGCAGTATTTT. Protein product: CASSLVWASGVADTQYF.

The gene calls are TRBV6-4 and TRBJ2-3, with 11 bases that match TRBD2. Germline CDR1 and CDR2: MRHNA and SNTAGT. J lost 1 base, V lost 0 bases, and 6 bases had no gene match. The length of the CDR3 is 18 residues. The CDR3: CASSDSGLAGGGTDTQYF. In nucleotides, the CDR3 is TGTGCCAGCAGTGACTCTGGTCTAGCGGGGGGCGGCACAGATACGCAGTATTTT.

This sequence joins TRBV29-1 and TRBJ2-3; D not certain. The V end lost 0 bases, the J end lost 1 base, and 5 bases lay between the germline ends. CDR1 is SQVTM and CDR2 is ANQGSEA in the germline V gene. This CDR3 region has 13 residues. The CDR3 coding sequence is TGCAGCGTTGAAGACCCAGGCACAGATACGCAGTATTTT. It yields the protein CSVEDPGTDTQYF.

The genes are TRBV7-9 and TRBJ2-2; D may be TRBD1 (6 bases). Trimming removed 8 bases at V and 0 bases at J, with 10 bases between. Per germline, CDR1 SEHNR and CDR2 FQNEAQ (reference sequence). This CDR3 is built from 14 residues. The CDR3 region is CASDQGTNTGELFF. CDR3 nucleotides: TGTGCCAGCGATCAGGGGACGAACACCGGGGAGCTGTTTTTT.

The table lists this clone with a few counts. The chain recombines TRBV7-2 with TRBJ2-3; perhaps TRBD1 as D (5 bases). The CDR3 is made up of 15 amino acids. V was pared by 6 bases and J by 3 bases, with 16 bases between. In germline, CDR1 is SGHTA, CDR2 FQGNSA. CDR3 in DNA: TGTGCCAGCAGTTCTGAGATCAGGGAAACAGATACGCAGTATTTT. Translation gives CASSSEIRETDTQYF.

The chain is built from TRBV29-1 and TRBJ1-5; D is possibly TRBD1 (6 bases). The CDR3 sequence is 12 residues long. V lost 6 bases to trimming and J lost 6 bases, with 12 bases between them. Germline CDR1 is SQVTM and CDR2 is ANQGSEA. The CDR3 nucleotides read TGCAGCGTCGGGGACATAGGTCAGCCCCAGCATTTT. Residues: CSVGDIGQPQHF. Based on the CDR3 plus reference TRBV29-1 and TRBJ1-5, the full variable domain is SAVISQKPSRDICQRGTSLTIQCQVDSQVTMMFWYRQQPGQSLTLIATANQGSEATYESGFVIDKFPISRPNLTFSTLTVSNMSPEDSSIYLCSVGDIGQPQHFGDGTRLSIL.

The V call is TRBV5-4, the J call TRBJ2-7; tentative D call: TRBD2 (5 bases). V was clipped by 0 bases and J by 5 bases, with 15 bases between them. Looked up from germline, CDR1 is SGHNT and CDR2 is YYREEE (reference sequence). The CDR3 totals 15 residues. CDR3 bases: TGTGCCAGCAGCTTGGACGCTGGCGGGCTGGACGAGCAGTACTTC. This translates into CASSLDAGGLDEQYF.